The clone carrying this T cell receptor beta chain was detected once. Antigen unknown. This CDR3 has 15 residues. V shed 6 bases and J 4 bases; nucleotides not matched to a gene: 7. The germline V gene has CDR1 MDHEN and CDR2 SYDVKM. The table came from immunoSEQ multiplex PCR; TCRdb's copy has only in-frame clones and leaves some out. The data show about 600,000 clones, with less than 98% seen just once and 0.057% held by the top ten. The data originate from a study of shared clonotypes between healthy human individuals. Study-level points and caveats: Clonotypes not shared had lower generation probabilities than those common to all four donors.

Sequencing was carried out using naive CD4+ T cells sorted from blood. Subset noted: CD45RA+ positively selected. The TCR originated in a woman aged 25 to 39 in good health. V and J are TRBV28 and TRBJ1-5; 9 positions agree with TRBD1. Here the CDR3 DNA reads TGTGCCAGCAGCCCTTGGGACAGGGATAATCAGCCCCAGCATTTT. As protein: CASSPWDRDNQPQHF.